Listed below are T cell receptor beta chains from one sample, sequenced in a study of T-cell memory formation after mild COVID-19. One entry per CDR3 protein, called by TCRdb with MiXCR from the 5' RACE reads. The data hold approximately 300,000 distinct CDR3 sequences, with around 19% observed a single time. The sample comprised PBMCs or a T cell subset sorted from them (not recorded which). The receptors derive from a young man who had mild COVID-19 (a few samples of this study predate the infection). Cell type and time point are not known. Both conserved end residues are part of each CDR3. The order of the fields is CDR3 protein, V gene, CDR3 length, J gene.

cdr3_aa: CASSLDHGNGNQPQHF
v_call: TRBV7-2
cdr3_length: 16
j_call: TRBJ1-5

cdr3_aa: CASSPLIMQETQYF
v_call: TRBV5-1
cdr3_length: 14
j_call: TRBJ2-5

cdr3_aa: CATSRGWVGYTF
v_call: TRBV15
cdr3_length: 12
j_call: TRBJ1-2

cdr3_aa: CASSFTWLDTDTQYF
v_call: TRBV7-2
cdr3_length: 15
j_call: TRBJ2-3

cdr3_aa: CSASHGSTGELFF
v_call: TRBV20-1
cdr3_length: 13
j_call: TRBJ2-2

cdr3_aa: CASSVMWQGGDEQFF
v_call: TRBV5-1
cdr3_length: 15
j_call: TRBJ2-1

cdr3_aa: CASSLTSGGVGETQYF
v_call: TRBV11-2
cdr3_length: 16
j_call: TRBJ2-5

cdr3_aa: CASARDRGSGTEAFF
v_call: TRBV16
cdr3_length: 15
j_call: TRBJ1-1

cdr3_aa: CASSRGWGNTEAFF
v_call: TRBV5-1
cdr3_length: 14
j_call: TRBJ1-1

cdr3_aa: CASNRLPGRGAGTGELFF
v_call: TRBV3-1
cdr3_length: 18
j_call: TRBJ2-2

cdr3_aa: CASSFTGRLAPLHF
v_call: TRBV7-8
cdr3_length: 14
j_call: TRBJ1-6

cdr3_aa: CASSPGSINTEAFF
v_call: TRBV18
cdr3_length: 14
j_call: TRBJ1-1

cdr3_aa: CASSFTPGFADTQYF
v_call: TRBV27
cdr3_length: 15
j_call: TRBJ2-3

cdr3_aa: CASYRVEGEQFF
v_call: TRBV5-1
cdr3_length: 12
j_call: TRBJ2-1

cdr3_aa: CASSGQANSGNTIYF
v_call: TRBV6-5
cdr3_length: 15
j_call: TRBJ1-3

cdr3_aa: CASSISGTGPTGELFF
v_call: TRBV5-6
cdr3_length: 16
j_call: TRBJ2-2

cdr3_aa: CASSLMAGGGGDTQYF
v_call: TRBV12-3/TRBV12-4
cdr3_length: 16
j_call: TRBJ2-3

cdr3_aa: CASSLGTATEAFF
v_call: TRBV7-3
cdr3_length: 13
j_call: TRBJ1-1

cdr3_aa: CASSAQGAGDEKLFF
v_call: TRBV6-1
cdr3_length: 15
j_call: TRBJ1-4

cdr3_aa: CASSFQGWDEKLFF
v_call: TRBV28
cdr3_length: 14
j_call: TRBJ1-4

cdr3_aa: CASMDRYTGELFF
v_call: TRBV19
cdr3_length: 13
j_call: TRBJ2-2

cdr3_aa: CASSPRLAGGPETQYF
v_call: TRBV9
cdr3_length: 16
j_call: TRBJ2-5

cdr3_aa: CASSLGARGSNTEAFF
v_call: TRBV5-1
cdr3_length: 16
j_call: TRBJ1-1

cdr3_aa: CASSPERTASRSGYTF
v_call: TRBV18
cdr3_length: 16
j_call: TRBJ1-2

cdr3_aa: CASSIRPGQGLVGTF
v_call: TRBV6-5
cdr3_length: 15
j_call: TRBJ1-2

cdr3_aa: CASSLRINEQFF
v_call: TRBV12-3/TRBV12-4
cdr3_length: 12
j_call: TRBJ2-1

cdr3_aa: CASTPGLSGNTIYF
v_call: TRBV12-3/TRBV12-4
cdr3_length: 14
j_call: TRBJ1-3

cdr3_aa: CASSGAGEQYF
v_call: TRBV9
cdr3_length: 11
j_call: TRBJ2-7

cdr3_aa: CASREDRVGGNEQFF
v_call: TRBV12-3/TRBV12-4
cdr3_length: 15
j_call: TRBJ2-1

cdr3_aa: CASSYTDRGRDIQYF
v_call: TRBV4-3
cdr3_length: 15
j_call: TRBJ2-4

cdr3_aa: CAISSRGGRETQYF
v_call: TRBV10-3
cdr3_length: 14
j_call: TRBJ2-5

cdr3_aa: CASSRGLAGVNEQFF
v_call: TRBV5-1
cdr3_length: 15
j_call: TRBJ2-1

cdr3_aa: CASSGRDSANEKLFF
v_call: TRBV5-4
cdr3_length: 15
j_call: TRBJ1-4

cdr3_aa: CSARATSGVTDTQYF
v_call: TRBV20-1
cdr3_length: 15
j_call: TRBJ2-3

cdr3_aa: CASSTPRHIPNYGYTF
v_call: TRBV7-2
cdr3_length: 16
j_call: TRBJ1-2

cdr3_aa: CASSLGAFSTDTQYF
v_call: TRBV11-3
cdr3_length: 15
j_call: TRBJ2-3

cdr3_aa: CASSQDQVTSHRTDTQYF
v_call: TRBV4-3
cdr3_length: 18
j_call: TRBJ2-3

cdr3_aa: CASSLRGSPPEQYF
v_call: TRBV7-9
cdr3_length: 14
j_call: TRBJ2-7

cdr3_aa: CASSLGPGDIQYF
v_call: TRBV14
cdr3_length: 13
j_call: TRBJ2-4

cdr3_aa: CASSLARENEQFF
v_call: TRBV5-1
cdr3_length: 13
j_call: TRBJ2-1

cdr3_aa: CASSLLGQKNIQYF
v_call: TRBV7-9
cdr3_length: 14
j_call: TRBJ2-4

cdr3_aa: CASPEEGANYGYTF
v_call: TRBV2
cdr3_length: 14
j_call: TRBJ1-2

cdr3_aa: CASSIAHTEAFF
v_call: TRBV5-5
cdr3_length: 12
j_call: TRBJ1-1

cdr3_aa: CASSPPWPPVGTQYF
v_call: TRBV7-9
cdr3_length: 15
j_call: TRBJ2-5

cdr3_aa: CASSLGQARQPQHF
v_call: TRBV28
cdr3_length: 14
j_call: TRBJ1-5

cdr3_aa: CASSSIGTSRDTQYF
v_call: TRBV12-3/TRBV12-4
cdr3_length: 15
j_call: TRBJ2-3

cdr3_aa: CASRPGGTYSNQPQHF
v_call: TRBV27
cdr3_length: 16
j_call: TRBJ1-5

cdr3_aa: CASSDTGPQETQYF
v_call: TRBV6-1
cdr3_length: 14
j_call: TRBJ2-5

cdr3_aa: CASSLNSGVSTEAFF
v_call: TRBV7-3
cdr3_length: 15
j_call: TRBJ1-1

cdr3_aa: CASSQENSYTGELFF
v_call: TRBV4-1
cdr3_length: 15
j_call: TRBJ2-2

cdr3_aa: CASSLEGGLNTEAFF
v_call: TRBV7-2
cdr3_length: 15
j_call: TRBJ1-1

cdr3_aa: CASSLRGGSTYNEQFF
v_call: TRBV5-6
cdr3_length: 16
j_call: TRBJ2-1

cdr3_aa: CASRLQWEQFF
v_call: TRBV6-1
cdr3_length: 11
j_call: TRBJ2-1

cdr3_aa: CASSLRQASGYTF
v_call: TRBV7-2
cdr3_length: 13
j_call: TRBJ1-2

cdr3_aa: CSARPGQGVGETQYF
v_call: TRBV20-1
cdr3_length: 15
j_call: TRBJ2-5